Below, 16 T cell receptor beta chains from the same sample are listed, as sequenced in a study of response to subunit inactivated influenza vaccine. TCRdb processed the RT-PCR reads anew with MiXCR; each CDR3 protein has one entry. The sample yields about 650,000 distinct CDR3 sequences, 13% to 15% seen once. The sequencing used PBMCs from blood, collected roughly 15 days before vaccination. Every receptor here comes from a man aged 45-60 years who received an inactivated influenza vaccine.

The sample holds a few counts of this clonotype. The chain carries TRBV20-1 and TRBJ2-5; no definite D call. There are 13 residues in the CDR3. Per germline, CDR1 DFQATT and CDR2 SNEGSKA (reference sequence). V was pared by 3 bases and J by 3 bases, with 11 bases between. In DNA form, the CDR3 reads TGCAGTGCTAGTGGAAAGCCCAAAGAGACCCAGTACTTC. Its translation is CSASGKPKETQYF.

The genes are TRBV4-2 and TRBJ1-3, with TRBD1 matching 9 bases. The junction had 11 bases not matched to a gene; V was cut back by 0 bases and J by 2 bases. The CDR3 spans 19 residues. Germline assignment: CDR1 LGHNA and CDR2 YNFKEQ. The CDR3 sequence is CASSQDVTGGWMTGNTIYF. DNA of the CDR3: TGTGCCAGCAGCCAAGATGTGACAGGGGGATGGATGACTGGAAACACCATATATTTT.

This clonotype appeared a few times. The rearrangement joins TRBV12-3 or TRBV12-4 to TRBJ1-2, with a weak D call TRBD1 (6 bases). V was cut by 5 bases and J by 4 bases, with 17 bases left in between. This CDR3 region has 15 residues. The CDR3 loop is CASSRRLGQLYGYTF. The CDR3 coding sequence is TGTGCCAGCAGTCGCCGCCTTGGACAGCTCTATGGCTACACCTTC.

V usage is TRBV6-2 or TRBV6-3 and J usage is TRBJ2-1; TRBD2 matches at 10 bases. Trimming removed 0 bases from V and 8 bases from J; junction bases left unmatched: 7. The germline CDR1 and CDR2 sequences are MNHEY and SVGEGT. The CDR3 sequence is 16 residues long. CDR3 amino acids: CASSYSGLAGVDEQFF. CDR3 nucleotide sequence: TGTGCCAGCAGTTACTCGGGTCTAGCGGGAGTGGATGAGCAGTTCTTC.

The chain carries TRBV19 and TRBJ2-2, with 13 bases that match TRBD2. V lost 4 bases, J lost 6 bases, and 8 bases stayed unmatched. CDR1 LNHDA and CDR2 SQIVND come from the germline V gene (reference sequence). The CDR3 extends over 17 amino acids. The CDR3 bases are TGTGCCAGTAGTACCACCCAGGGGACTAGCGGGGCCGGGGAGCTGTTTTTT. The encoded protein is CASSTTQGTSGAGELFF.

The chain uses TRBV7-2 and TRBJ2-7; no clear D. Germline V CDR1 and CDR2: SGHTA, FQGNSA. Trimming shortened V by 1 base and J by 6 bases, and 10 bases separated the two germline ends. The CDR3 sequence is 13 residues long. The CDR3 DNA follows: TGTGCCAGCAGCTTAGGGCAGATTGCCGAGCAGTACTTC. Its protein product is CASSLGQIAEQYF.

The J gene is TRBJ2-5, the V gene TRBV12-3 or TRBV12-4; D unresolved. The CDR3 covers 13 residues. V was pared by 1 base and J by 2 bases, with 5 bases between. The CDR3 loop is CASSLEIQETQYF. CDR3 nucleotides: TGTGCCAGCAGTTTAGAAATACAAGAGACCCAGTACTTC.

CDR3 coding DNA: TGTGCCAGCAGTTTCCGGGACTGGAAAGCCAAAAACATTCAGTACTTC. This encodes CASSFRDWKAKNIQYF. The rearrangement uses TRBV28 and TRBJ2-4, with TRBD2 as a possible D gene (6 bases). In germline, CDR1 is MDHEN, CDR2 SYDVKM. Trimming removed 3 bases at V and 0 bases at J, with 12 bases between. The CDR3 contains 16 residues.

This clonotype was picked up a small number of times. The chain recombines TRBV11-2 with TRBJ1-2; TRBD1 matches at 7 bases. Trimming removed 6 bases from V and 8 bases from J; junction bases left unmatched: 9. CDR1 SGHAT and CDR2 FQNNGV come from the germline V gene. The CDR3 is made up of 13 amino acids. This CDR3 reads CASSPQGIRGYTF. In nucleotides, the CDR3 is TGTGCCAGCAGTCCACAGGGGATCCGAGGCTACACCTTC.

This chain connects TRBV4-3 to TRBJ2-7, with D uncertain. Trimming took 2 bases from V and 3 from J, leaving 8 bases between them. Germline V gene lookup returns CDR1 LGHNA and CDR2 YSLEER. The CDR3 is 13 amino acids. This CDR3 reads CASSQRTSYEQYF. The CDR3, as DNA: TGCGCCAGCAGCCAAAGGACGAGCTACGAGCAGTACTTC.

The chain recombines TRBV6-1 with TRBJ1-4, with 7 bases identical to TRBD1. The CDR3 runs 15 residues. Losses at the gene ends were 8 bases for V and 5 bases for J; bases not matched to a gene: 11. Germline V CDR1 and CDR2: MNHNS, SASEGT. The CDR3 protein is CASRLGQASNEKLFF. CDR3 nucleotides: TGTGCCAGCCGCCTAGGACAGGCATCAAATGAAAAACTGTTTTTT.

This clonotype was counted a few times. This chain links TRBV29-1 with TRBJ1-1; 10 nucleotides agree with TRBD1. Germline lookup yields CDR1 SQVTM and CDR2 ANQGSEA. This CDR3 contains 14 residues. The V segment lost 7 bases and the J segment 5 bases; nucleotides outside the gene matches: 10. The CDR3 protein is CSARTGGRLTEAFF. As DNA, the CDR3 is TGCAGCGCGAGGACAGGGGGGCGTCTGACTGAAGCTTTCTTT.

The CDR3 region is CASSFRGPSYEQYF. The CDR3 nucleotides read TGTGCCAGCAGCTTTCGAGGGCCTTCCTACGAGCAGTACTTC. The V gene is TRBV7-2, the J gene TRBJ2-7; tentative D call: TRBD2 (5 bases). The length of the CDR3 is 14 residues. V was cut by 3 bases and J by 1 base, with 10 bases left in between. Looked up from germline, CDR1 is SGHTA and CDR2 is FQGNSA.

This clonotype was seen ten or more times. The V gene is TRBV5-1, the J gene TRBJ2-2; possibly TRBD1 for D (5 bases). The V and J ends lost 0 bases and 1 base respectively, with 7 bases between them. CDR1 and CDR2 (germline): SGHRS, YFSETQ. This CDR3 has 15 residues. The CDR3 protein is CASSLETGNTGELFF. The CDR3 region has the DNA TGCGCCAGCAGCTTGGAAACAGGGAACACCGGGGAGCTGTTTTTT.

This clonotype was counted only a few times. The chain uses TRBV10-3 and TRBJ1-1, with D maybe TRBD1 (5 bases). CDR1 ENHRY and CDR2 SYGVKD come from the germline V gene. Trimming shortened V by 0 bases and J by 1 base, and 12 bases separated the two germline ends. The CDR3 covers 16 residues. CDR3: CAISESRAGKNTEAFF. In DNA, the CDR3 is TGTGCCATCAGTGAGTCAAGGGCAGGGAAGAACACTGAAGCTTTCTTT.

The CDR3 DNA sequence: TGTGCCATCAGTGAGTCGACAGGATCCGAGGGAGCTTTCTTT. It translates to CAISESTGSEGAFF. The rearrangement links TRBV10-3 to TRBJ1-1, with D possibly TRBD1 on 6 matching bases. The CDR3 length is 14 residues. Germline V gene sequence: CDR1 ENHRY, CDR2 SYGVKD. Trimming stripped 0 bases from V and 10 bases from J, with 15 bases between.